The rows below give T cell receptor beta chains drawn from one sample of a study of Ad26.COV2.S vaccination and SARS-CoV-2 variants. TCRdb keeps only in-frame clones here, not all; method: immunoSEQ multiplex PCR. The sample yields some 300,000 clones, 85% to 90% seen once. Here the sequenced sample was peripheral blood, taken in a trial of Ad26.COV2.S vaccine versus placebo. All receptors come from a person aged 18 to 59 who received the Ad26.COV2.S COVID-19 vaccine or a placebo. Each CDR3 is given with its conserved first and last residue. The D gene is left open where the match is weak. Clone size is given for some rows only: seen once, a few or many times, or a class if the clone is expanded.

j_gene,d_gene,v_gene,abundance,CDR3nt,CDR3aa
TRBJ1-4,.,TRBV5-1,.,TGCGCCAGCAGCTTGGGGCCAGTGAGGAATACTAATGAAAAACTGTTTTTT,CASSLGPVRNTNEKLFF
TRBJ2-7,.,TRBV21-1,.,TGTGCCAGCAGCAAATTCCGGGACAGGGGTTCCTACGAGCAGTACTTC,CASSKFRDRGSYEQYF
TRBJ2-7,.,TRBV3-1/TRBV3-2,.,TGTGCCAGCAGCCAAGATCGGGGCCAGGGTGTGCAGTACTTC,CASSQDRGQGVQYF
TRBJ2-1,TRBD2,TRBV6-2/TRBV6-3,.,TGTGCCAGCAGTTACCTAGCGGGGTACAATGAGCAGTTCTTC,CASSYLAGYNEQFF
TRBJ2-1,.,TRBV6-5,.,TGTGCCAGCAGTACAGGTTCCACTAACTACAATGAGCAGTTCTTC,CASSTGSTNYNEQFF
TRBJ2-7,TRBD1,TRBV27,.,TGTGCCAGCAGTCTTTGGACAGGAGGCGAGCAGTACTTC,CASSLWTGGEQYF
TRBJ1-5,.,TRBV7-3,.,TGTGCCAGCAGCCCCGGGGCTAATCAGCCCCAGCATTTT,CASSPGANQPQHF
TRBJ2-1,.,TRBV7-9,many,TGTGCCAGCAGCGACAGCCTGAGCTCCTACAATGAGCAGTTCTTC,CASSDSLSSYNEQFF
TRBJ1-2,TRBD1,TRBV19,.,TGTGCCAGTAGTACCGACAGGGGGGGACGTGGCTACACCTTC,CASSTDRGGRGYTF
TRBJ2-1,TRBD2,TRBV18,.,TGTGCCAGCTCACCATCCACGGGGGGGCACGGTGAGCAGTTCTTC,CASSPSTGGHGEQFF
TRBJ2-1,.,TRBV5-1,.,TGCGCCAGCAGCTTTCCCGGAACAGGCGGAATCAATGAGCAGTTCTTC,CASSFPGTGGINEQFF
TRBJ1-1,.,TRBV19,.,TGTGCCACCGGGCAGTACACTGAAGCTTTCTTT,CATGQYTEAFF
TRBJ2-2,.,TRBV5-4,few,TGTGCCAGCAGCGACCCGGGACAAGGGAACACCGGGGAGCTGTTTTTT,CASSDPGQGNTGELFF
TRBJ1-2,.,TRBV10-3,.,TGTGCCATCAGTGAGTCGGGGGACATCACGAAAGGCTACACCTTC,CAISESGDITKGYTF
TRBJ1-1,TRBD1,TRBV30,once,TGTGCCTGCCGACAGGGGTGGGGGGGCACTGAAGCTTTCTTT,CACRQGWGGTEAFF
TRBJ2-3,.,TRBV7-6,.,TGTGCCAGCAGCTTAGGCTTCTCGGGGGCAGATACGCAGTATTTT,CASSLGFSGADTQYF
TRBJ1-1,TRBD1,TRBV19,.,TGTGCCAGTACCCGAGACAGGGTGGGCACTGAAGCTTTCTTT,CASTRDRVGTEAFF
TRBJ2-5,TRBD2,TRBV7-7,.,TGTGCTAGCAGCTTCGCTAGCGGGGGGGCGGGGACCCAGTACTTC,CASSFASGGAGTQYF